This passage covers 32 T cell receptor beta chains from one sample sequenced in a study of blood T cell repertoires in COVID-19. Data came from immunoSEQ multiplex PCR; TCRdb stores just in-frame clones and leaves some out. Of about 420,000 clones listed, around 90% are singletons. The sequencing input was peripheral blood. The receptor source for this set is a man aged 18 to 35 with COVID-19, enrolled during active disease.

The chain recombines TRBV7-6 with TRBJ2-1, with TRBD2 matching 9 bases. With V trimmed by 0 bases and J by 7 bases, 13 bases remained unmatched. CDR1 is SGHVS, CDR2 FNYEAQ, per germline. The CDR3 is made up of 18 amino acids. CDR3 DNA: TGTGCCAGCAGCTTAGCGGGCTTAGGGACTAGCCTGGGGAATGAGCAGTTCTTC. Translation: CASSLAGLGTSLGNEQFF.

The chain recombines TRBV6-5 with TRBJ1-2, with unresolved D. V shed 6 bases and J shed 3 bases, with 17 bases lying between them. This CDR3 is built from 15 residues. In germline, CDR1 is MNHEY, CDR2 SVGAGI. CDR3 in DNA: TGTGCCAGCAGCTCAATAGACACAGATGACTATGGCTACACCTTC. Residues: CASSSIDTDDYGYTF.

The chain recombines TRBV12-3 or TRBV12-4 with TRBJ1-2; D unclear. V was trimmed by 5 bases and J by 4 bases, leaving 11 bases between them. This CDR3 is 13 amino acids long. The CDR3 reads CASSPPGVYGYTF. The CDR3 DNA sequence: TGTGCCAGCAGTCCGCCCGGAGTCTATGGCTACACCTTC.

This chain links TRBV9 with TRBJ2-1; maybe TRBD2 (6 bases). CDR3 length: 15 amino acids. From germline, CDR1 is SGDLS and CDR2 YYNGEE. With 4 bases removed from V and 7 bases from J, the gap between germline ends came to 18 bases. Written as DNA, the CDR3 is TGTGCCAGCAGCCCTTGGACTAATCCTCGGAATGAGCAGTTCTTC. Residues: CASSPWTNPRNEQFF.

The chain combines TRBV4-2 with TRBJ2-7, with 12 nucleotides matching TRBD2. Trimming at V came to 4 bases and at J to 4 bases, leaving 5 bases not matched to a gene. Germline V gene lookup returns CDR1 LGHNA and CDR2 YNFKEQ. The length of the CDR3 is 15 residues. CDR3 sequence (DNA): TGTGCCAGCAGCCCAGCCGGGACTAGCGGGTACGAGCAGTACTTC. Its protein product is CASSPAGTSGYEQYF.

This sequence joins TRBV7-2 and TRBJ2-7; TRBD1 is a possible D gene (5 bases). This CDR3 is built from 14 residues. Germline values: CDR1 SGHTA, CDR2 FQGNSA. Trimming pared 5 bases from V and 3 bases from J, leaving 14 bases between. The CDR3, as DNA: TGTGCCAGCAGCGTTACGACAGCCAACTACGAGCAGTACTTC. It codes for CASSVTTANYEQYF. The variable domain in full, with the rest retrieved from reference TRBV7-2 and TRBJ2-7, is GAGVSQSPSNKVTEKGKDVELRCDPISGHTALYWYRQSLGQGLEFLIYFQGNSAPDKSGLPSDRFSAERTGGSVSTLTIQRTQQEDSAVYLCASSVTTANYEQYFGPGTRLTVT.

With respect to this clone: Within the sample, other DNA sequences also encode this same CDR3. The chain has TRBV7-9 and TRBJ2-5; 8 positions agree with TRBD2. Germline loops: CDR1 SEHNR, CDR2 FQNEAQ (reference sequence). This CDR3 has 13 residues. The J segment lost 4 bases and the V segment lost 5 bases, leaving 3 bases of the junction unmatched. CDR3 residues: CASSLRGGETQYF. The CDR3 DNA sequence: TGTGCCAGCAGCCTCCGGGGGGGAGAGACCCAGTACTTC.

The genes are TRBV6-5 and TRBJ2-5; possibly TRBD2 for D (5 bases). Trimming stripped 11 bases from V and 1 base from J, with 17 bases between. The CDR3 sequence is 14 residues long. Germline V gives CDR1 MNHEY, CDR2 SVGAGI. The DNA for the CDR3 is TGTGCCGCGGGTTCAGCGGAAATCCAAGAGACCCAGTACTTC. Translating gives CAAGSAEIQETQYF.

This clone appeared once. The CDR3 sequence is CASSLLSGGSSYNEQFF. The CDR3 nucleotides are TGTGCCAGCAGCCTACTTAGCGGGGGGAGCTCCTACAATGAGCAGTTCTTC. The J gene is TRBJ2-1, the V gene TRBV14; 10 bases align to TRBD2. The ends lost 4 bases at V and 0 bases at J; junction bases unmatched: 6. Germline V gene sequence: CDR1 SGHDN, CDR2 FVKESK. This CDR3 has 17 residues.

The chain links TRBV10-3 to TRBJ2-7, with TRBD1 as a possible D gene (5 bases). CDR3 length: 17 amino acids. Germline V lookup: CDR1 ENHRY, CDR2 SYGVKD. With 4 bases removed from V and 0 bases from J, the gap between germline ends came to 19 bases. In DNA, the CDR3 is TGTGCCATCAGTGGGGGCGGAGTGTCAGCTACCTCCTACGAGCAGTACTTC. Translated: CAISGGGVSATSYEQYF.

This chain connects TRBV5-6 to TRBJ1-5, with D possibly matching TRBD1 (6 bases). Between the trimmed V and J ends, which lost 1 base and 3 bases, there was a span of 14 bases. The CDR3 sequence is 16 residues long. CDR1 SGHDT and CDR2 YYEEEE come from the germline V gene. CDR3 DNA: TGTGCCAGCAGCTTGTTCGGCAGGGGCCCCAATCAGCCCCAGCATTTT. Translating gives CASSLFGRGPNQPQHF.

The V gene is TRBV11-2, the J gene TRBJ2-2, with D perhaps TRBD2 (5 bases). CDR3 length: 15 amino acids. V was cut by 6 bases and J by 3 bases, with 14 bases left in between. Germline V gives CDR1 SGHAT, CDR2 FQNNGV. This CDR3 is CASSSSWGDTGELFF. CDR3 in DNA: TGTGCCAGCAGTTCTAGCTGGGGTGACACCGGGGAGCTGTTTTTT.

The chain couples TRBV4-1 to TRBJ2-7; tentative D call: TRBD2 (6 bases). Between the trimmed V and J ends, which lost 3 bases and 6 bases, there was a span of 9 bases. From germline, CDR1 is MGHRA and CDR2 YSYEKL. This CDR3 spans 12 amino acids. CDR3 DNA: TGCGCCAGCAGCCACCCCGGGGGCGAGCAGTACTTC. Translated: CASSHPGGEQYF.

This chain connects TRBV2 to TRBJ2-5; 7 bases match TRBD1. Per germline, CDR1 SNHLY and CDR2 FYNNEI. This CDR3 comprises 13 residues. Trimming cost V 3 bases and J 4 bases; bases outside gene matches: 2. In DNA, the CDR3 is TGTGCCAGCAGTGACTACAGGGGAGAGACCCAGTACTTC. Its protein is CASSDYRGETQYF.

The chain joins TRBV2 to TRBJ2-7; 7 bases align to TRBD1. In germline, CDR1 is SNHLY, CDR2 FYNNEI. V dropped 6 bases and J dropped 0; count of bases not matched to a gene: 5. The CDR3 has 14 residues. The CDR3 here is CASRGTANSYEQYF. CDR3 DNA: TGTGCCAGCAGGGGGACAGCAAACTCCTACGAGCAGTACTTC.

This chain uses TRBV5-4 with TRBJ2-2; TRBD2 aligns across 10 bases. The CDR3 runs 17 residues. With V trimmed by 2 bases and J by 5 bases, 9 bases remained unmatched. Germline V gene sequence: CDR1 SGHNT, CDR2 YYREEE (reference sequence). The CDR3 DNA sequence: TGTGCCAGCAGCTTAGGCACCGGGACTAGCGATACCGGGGAGCTGTTTTTT. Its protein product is CASSLGTGTSDTGELFF. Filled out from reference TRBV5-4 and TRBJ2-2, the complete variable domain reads ETGVTQSPTHLIKTRGQQVTLRCSSQSGHNTVSWYQQALGQGPQFIFQYYREEENGRGNFPPRFSGLQFPNYSSELNVNALELDDSALYLCASSLGTGTSDTGELFFGEGSRLTVL.

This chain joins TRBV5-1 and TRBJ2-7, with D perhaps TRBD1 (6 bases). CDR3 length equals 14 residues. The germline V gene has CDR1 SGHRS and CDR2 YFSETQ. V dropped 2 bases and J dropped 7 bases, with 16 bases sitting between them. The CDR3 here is CASSFITGTNEQYF. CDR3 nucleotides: TGCGCCAGCAGCTTCATAACAGGGACCAATGAGCAGTACTTC. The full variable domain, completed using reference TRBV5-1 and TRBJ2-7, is KAGVTQTPRYLIKTRGQQVTLSCSPISGHRSVSWYQQTPGQGLQFLFEYFSETQRNKGNFPGRFSGRQFSNSRSEMNVSTLELGDSALYLCASSFITGTNEQYFGPGTRLTVT.

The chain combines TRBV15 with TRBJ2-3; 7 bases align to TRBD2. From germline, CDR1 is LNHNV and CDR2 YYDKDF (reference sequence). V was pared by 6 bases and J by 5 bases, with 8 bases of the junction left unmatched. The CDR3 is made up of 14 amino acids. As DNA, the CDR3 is TGTGCCACCAGGGGGACGGGGAGGGGAGATACGCAGTATTTT. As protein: CATRGTGRGDTQYF.

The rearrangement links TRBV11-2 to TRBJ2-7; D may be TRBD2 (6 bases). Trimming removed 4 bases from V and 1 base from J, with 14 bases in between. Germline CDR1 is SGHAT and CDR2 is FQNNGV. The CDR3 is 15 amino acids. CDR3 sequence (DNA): TGTGCCAGCAGCTCTATGGCGGGAACGTCCTACGAGCAGTACTTC. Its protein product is CASSSMAGTSYEQYF. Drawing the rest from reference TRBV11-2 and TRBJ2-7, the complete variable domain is EAGVAQSPRYKIIEKRQSVAFWCNPISGHATLYWYQQILGQGPKLLIQFQNNGVVDDSQLPKDRFSAERLKGVDSTLKIQPAKLEDSAVYLCASSSMAGTSYEQYFGPGTRLTVT.

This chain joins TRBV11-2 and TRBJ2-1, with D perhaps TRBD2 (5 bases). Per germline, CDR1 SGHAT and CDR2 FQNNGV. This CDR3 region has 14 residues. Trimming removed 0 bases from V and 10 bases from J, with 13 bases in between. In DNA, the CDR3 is TGTGCCAGCAGCTTAGATCTCCCTAGCACAGAGCAGTTCTTC. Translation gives CASSLDLPSTEQFF.

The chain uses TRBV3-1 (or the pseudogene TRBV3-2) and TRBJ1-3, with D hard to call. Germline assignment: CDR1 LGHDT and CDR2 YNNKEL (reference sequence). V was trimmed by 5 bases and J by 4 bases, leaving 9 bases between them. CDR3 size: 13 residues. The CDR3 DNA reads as TGTGCCAGCAGCTCAACCGGGGGAAACACCATATATTTT. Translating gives CASSSTGGNTIYF.

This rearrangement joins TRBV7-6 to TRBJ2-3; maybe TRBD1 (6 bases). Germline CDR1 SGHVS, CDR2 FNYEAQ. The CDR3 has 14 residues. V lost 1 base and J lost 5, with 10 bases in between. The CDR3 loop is CASSLEQGLDTQYF. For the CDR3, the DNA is TGTGCCAGCAGCTTAGAACAGGGTCTAGATACGCAGTATTTT.

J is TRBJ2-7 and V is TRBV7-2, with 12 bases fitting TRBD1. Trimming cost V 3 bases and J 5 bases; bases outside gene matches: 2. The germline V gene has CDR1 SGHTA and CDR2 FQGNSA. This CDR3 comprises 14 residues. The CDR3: CASSFRDRGHEQYF. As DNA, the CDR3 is TGTGCCAGCAGCTTCCGGGACAGGGGGCACGAGCAGTACTTC.

This chain's CDR3 is CASSRQGPREKLFF. In nucleotides, the CDR3 is TGTGCCAGCAGCCGACAGGGCCCTAGGGAAAAACTGTTTTTT. The chain joins TRBV3-1 (or the pseudogene TRBV3-2) to TRBJ1-4, with 7 nucleotides matching TRBD1. V shed 4 bases, J shed 8 bases, and the junction held 7 bases outside the gene matches. Germline V gene data show CDR1 as LGHDT and CDR2 as YNNKEL (reference sequence). CDR3 length equals 14 residues.

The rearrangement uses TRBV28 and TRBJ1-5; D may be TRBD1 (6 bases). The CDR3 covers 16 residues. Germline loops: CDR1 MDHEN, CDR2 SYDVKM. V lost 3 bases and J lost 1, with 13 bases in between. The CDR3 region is CASSFYRGASNQPQHF. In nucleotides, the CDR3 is TGTGCCAGCAGTTTTTATCGGGGGGCGAGCAATCAGCCCCAGCATTTT.

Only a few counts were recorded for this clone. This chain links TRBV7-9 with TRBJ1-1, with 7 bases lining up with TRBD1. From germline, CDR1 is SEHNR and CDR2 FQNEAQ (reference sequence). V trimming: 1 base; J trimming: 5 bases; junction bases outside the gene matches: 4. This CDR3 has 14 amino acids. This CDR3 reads CASSLGQGLTEAFF. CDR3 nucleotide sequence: TGTGCCAGCAGCTTAGGACAGGGACTGACTGAAGCTTTCTTT.

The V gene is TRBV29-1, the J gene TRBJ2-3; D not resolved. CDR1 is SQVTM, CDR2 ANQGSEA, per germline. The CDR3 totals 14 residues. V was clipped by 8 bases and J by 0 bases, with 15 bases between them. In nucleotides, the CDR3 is TGCAGCACCCTACCCCCCGTTAGCACAGATACGCAGTATTTT. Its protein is CSTLPPVSTDTQYF.

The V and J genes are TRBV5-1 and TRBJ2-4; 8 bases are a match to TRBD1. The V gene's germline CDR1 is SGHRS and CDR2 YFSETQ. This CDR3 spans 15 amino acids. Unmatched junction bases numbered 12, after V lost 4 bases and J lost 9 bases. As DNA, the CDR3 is TGCGCCAGCAGCCTGGACGGCGACAGGGGAGGCATTCAGTACTTC. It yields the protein CASSLDGDRGGIQYF.

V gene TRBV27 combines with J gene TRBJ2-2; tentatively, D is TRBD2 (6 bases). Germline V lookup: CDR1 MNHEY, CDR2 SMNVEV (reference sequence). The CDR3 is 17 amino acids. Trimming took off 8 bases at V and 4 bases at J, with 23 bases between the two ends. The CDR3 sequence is CASSRPYIAERTGELFF. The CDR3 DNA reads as TGTGCCAGCTCGAGACCTTATATAGCGGAGCGCACCGGGGAGCTGTTTTTT.

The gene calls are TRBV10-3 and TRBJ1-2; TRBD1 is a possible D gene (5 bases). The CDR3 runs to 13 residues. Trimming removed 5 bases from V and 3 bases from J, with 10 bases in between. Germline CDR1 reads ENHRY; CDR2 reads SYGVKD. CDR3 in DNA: TGTGCCATCAGTCGGGGGGATTACTATGGCTACACCTTC. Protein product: CAISRGDYYGYTF.

The CDR3: CASSAGTGANSPLHF. The DNA for the CDR3 is TGTGCCAGCAGTGCCGGGACAGGAGCCAATTCACCCCTCCACTTT. This chain uses TRBV2 with TRBJ1-6; 8 nucleotides line up with TRBD1. The CDR3 has 15 amino acids. The V segment lost 4 bases and the J segment 7 bases; nucleotides outside the gene matches: 6. Germline V gene sequence: CDR1 SNHLY, CDR2 FYNNEI.

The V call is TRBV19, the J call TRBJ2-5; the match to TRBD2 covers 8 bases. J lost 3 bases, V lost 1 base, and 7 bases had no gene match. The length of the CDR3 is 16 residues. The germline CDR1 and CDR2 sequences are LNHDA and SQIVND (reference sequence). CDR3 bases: TGTGCCAGTAGTATAGTAACTAGCGGACGGAAAGAGACCCAGTACTTC. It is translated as CASSIVTSGRKETQYF.